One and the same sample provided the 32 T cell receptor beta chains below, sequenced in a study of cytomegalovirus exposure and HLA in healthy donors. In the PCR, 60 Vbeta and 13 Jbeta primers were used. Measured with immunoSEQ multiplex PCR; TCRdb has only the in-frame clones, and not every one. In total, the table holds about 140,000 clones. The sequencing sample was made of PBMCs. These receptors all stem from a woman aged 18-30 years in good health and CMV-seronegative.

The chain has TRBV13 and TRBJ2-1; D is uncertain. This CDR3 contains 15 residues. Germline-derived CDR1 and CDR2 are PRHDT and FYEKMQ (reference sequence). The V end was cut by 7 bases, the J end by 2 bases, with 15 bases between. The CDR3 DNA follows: TGTGCCAGCACCCACTTCGAGCTCCCCTACAATGAGCAGTTCTTC. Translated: CASTHFELPYNEQFF.

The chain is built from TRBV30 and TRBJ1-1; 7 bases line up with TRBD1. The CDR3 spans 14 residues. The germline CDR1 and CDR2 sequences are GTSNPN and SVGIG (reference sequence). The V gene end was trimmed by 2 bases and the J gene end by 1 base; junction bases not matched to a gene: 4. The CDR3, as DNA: TGTGCCTGGAGTCGGGACAGAAAGAACACTGAAGCTTTCTTT. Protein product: CAWSRDRKNTEAFF.

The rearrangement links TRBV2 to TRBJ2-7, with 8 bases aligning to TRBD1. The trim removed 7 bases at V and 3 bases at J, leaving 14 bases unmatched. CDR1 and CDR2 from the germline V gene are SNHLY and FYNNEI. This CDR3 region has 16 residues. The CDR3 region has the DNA TGTGCCAGCAATCCAAAGGGGGCAGGGGGCAGCTACGAGCAGTACTTC. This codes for CASNPKGAGGSYEQYF.

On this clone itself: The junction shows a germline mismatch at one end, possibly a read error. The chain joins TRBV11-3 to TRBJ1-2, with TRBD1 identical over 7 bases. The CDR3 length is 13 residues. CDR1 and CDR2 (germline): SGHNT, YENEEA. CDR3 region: CASSLDRDYGYTF. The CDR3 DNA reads TGTGCCAGCAGCCTAGACAGGGACTATGGCTACACCTTC.

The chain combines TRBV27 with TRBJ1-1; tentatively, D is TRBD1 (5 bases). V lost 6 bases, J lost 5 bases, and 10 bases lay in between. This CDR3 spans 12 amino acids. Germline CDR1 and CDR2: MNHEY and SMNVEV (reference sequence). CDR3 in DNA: TGTGCCAGCAGCTTCCGGGGGACTGAAGCTTTCTTT. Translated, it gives CASSFRGTEAFF.

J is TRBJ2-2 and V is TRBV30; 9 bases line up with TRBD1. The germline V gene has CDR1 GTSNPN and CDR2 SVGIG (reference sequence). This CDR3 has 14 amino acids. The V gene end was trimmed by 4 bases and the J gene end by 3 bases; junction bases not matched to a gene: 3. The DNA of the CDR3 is TGTGCCTGGAAGCGGGACAGGGACACCGGGGAGCTGTTTTTT. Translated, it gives CAWKRDRDTGELFF.

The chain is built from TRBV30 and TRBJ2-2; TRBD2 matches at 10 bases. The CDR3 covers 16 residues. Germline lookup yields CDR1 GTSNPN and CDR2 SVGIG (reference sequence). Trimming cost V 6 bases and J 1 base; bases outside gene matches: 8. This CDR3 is CACSLGLAENTGELFF. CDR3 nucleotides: TGTGCCTGTTCTCTCGGACTAGCGGAGAACACCGGGGAGCTGTTTTTT. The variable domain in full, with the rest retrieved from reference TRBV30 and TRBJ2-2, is SQTIHQWPATLVQPVGSPLSLECTVEGTSNPNLYWYRQAAGRGLQLLFYSVGIGQISSEVPQNLSASRPQDRQFILSSKKLLLSDSGFYLCACSLGLAENTGELFFGEGSRLTVL.

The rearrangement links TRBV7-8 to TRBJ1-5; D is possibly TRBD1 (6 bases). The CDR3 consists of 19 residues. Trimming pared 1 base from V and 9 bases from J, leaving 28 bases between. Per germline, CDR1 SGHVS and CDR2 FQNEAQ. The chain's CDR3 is CASSLEAFGRVEGGRPQHF. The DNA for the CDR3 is TGTGCCAGCAGCTTAGAAGCATTTGGCAGGGTAGAGGGGGGGCGGCCCCAGCATTTT.

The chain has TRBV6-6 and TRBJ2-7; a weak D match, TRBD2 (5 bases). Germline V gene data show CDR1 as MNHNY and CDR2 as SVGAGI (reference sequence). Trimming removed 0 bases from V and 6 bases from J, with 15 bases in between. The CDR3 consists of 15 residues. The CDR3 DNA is TGTGCCAGCAGTTACTCCGGGGATATGGCGCCCGAGCAGTACTTC. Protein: CASSYSGDMAPEQYF.

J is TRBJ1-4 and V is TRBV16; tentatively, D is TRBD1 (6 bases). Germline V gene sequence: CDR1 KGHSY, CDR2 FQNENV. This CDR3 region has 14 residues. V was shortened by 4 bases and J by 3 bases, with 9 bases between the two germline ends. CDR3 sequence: CASSRGQSNEKLFF. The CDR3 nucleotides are TGTGCCAGCAGCCGGGGGCAGTCTAATGAAAAACTGTTTTTT.

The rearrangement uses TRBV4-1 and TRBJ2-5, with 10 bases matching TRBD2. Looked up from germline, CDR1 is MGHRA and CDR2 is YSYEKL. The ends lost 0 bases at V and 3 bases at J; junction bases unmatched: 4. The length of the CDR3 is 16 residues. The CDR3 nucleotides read TGCGCCAGCAGCCAAGAGCGACTAGCGGGTGAAGAGACCCAGTACTTC. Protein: CASSQERLAGEETQYF.

In DNA form, the CDR3 reads TGCGCCAGCAGCTTGGACGGTCTCTCTGGGGCCAACGTCCTGACTTTC. This encodes CASSLDGLSGANVLTF. The chain joins TRBV5-1 to TRBJ2-6; D unclear. Germline loops: CDR1 SGHRS, CDR2 YFSETQ. The V and J ends lost 0 bases and 0 bases respectively, with 7 bases between them. The length of the CDR3 is 16 residues. Looking up the rest from reference TRBV5-1 and TRBJ2-6 gives the full variable domain: KAGVTQTPRYLIKTRGQQVTLSCSPISGHRSVSWYQQTPGQGLQFLFEYFSETQRNKGNFPGRFSGRQFSNSRSEMNVSTLELGDSALYLCASSLDGLSGANVLTFGAGSRLTVL.

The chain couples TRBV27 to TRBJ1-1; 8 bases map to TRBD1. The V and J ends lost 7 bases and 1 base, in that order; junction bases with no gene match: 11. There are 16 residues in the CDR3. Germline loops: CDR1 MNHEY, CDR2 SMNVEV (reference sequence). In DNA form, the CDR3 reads TGTGCCAGCACCAATCAGTTTGGGACAGGGAACACTGAAGCTTTCTTT. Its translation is CASTNQFGTGNTEAFF.

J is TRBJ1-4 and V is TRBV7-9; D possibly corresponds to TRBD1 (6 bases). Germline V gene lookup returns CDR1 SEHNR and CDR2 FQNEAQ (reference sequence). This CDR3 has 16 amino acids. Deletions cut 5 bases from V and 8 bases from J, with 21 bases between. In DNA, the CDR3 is TGTGCCAGCAGCCCTGGAGGACAGCCGTACCAAGAAAAACTGTTTTTT. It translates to CASSPGGQPYQEKLFF. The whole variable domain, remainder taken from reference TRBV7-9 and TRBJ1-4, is DTGVSQNPRHKITKRGQNVTFRCDPISEHNRLYWYRQTLGQGPEFLTYFQNEAQLEKSRLLSDRFSAERPKGSFSTLEIQRTEQGDSAMYLCASSPGGQPYQEKLFFGSGTQLSVL.

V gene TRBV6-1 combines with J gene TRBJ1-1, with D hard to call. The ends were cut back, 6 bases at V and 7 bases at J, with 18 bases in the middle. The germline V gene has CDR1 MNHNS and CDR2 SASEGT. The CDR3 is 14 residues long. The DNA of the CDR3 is TGTGCCAGCAGAAGACCAAACGCGGGTCGTGAAGCTTTCTTT. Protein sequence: CASRRPNAGREAFF.

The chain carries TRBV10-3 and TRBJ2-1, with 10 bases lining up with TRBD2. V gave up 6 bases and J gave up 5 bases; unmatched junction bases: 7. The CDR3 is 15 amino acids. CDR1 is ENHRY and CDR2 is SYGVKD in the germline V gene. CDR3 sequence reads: CAISPGTSDHNEQFF. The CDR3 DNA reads TGTGCCATCAGCCCCGGGACTAGCGACCACAATGAGCAGTTCTTC.

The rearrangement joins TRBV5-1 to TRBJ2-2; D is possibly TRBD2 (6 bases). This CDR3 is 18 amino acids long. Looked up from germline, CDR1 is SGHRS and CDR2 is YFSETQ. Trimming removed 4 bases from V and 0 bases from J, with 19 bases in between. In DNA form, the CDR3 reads TGCGCCAGCAGCAGTACCCGGGACTCCGTCGCGAACACCGGGGAGCTGTTTTTT. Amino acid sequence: CASSSTRDSVANTGELFF.

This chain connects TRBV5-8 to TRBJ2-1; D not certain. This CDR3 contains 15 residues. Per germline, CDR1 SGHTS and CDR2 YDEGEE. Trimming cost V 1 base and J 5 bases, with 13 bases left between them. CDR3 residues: CASSLYPPFDNEQFF. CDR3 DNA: TGTGCCAGCAGCTTGTATCCTCCTTTCGACAATGAGCAGTTCTTC. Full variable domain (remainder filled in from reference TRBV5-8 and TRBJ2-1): EAGVTQSPTHLIKTRGQQATLRCSPISGHTSVYWYQQALGLGLQFLLWYDEGEERNRGNFPPRFSGRQFPNYSSELNVNALELEDSALYLCASSLYPPFDNEQFFGPGTRLTVL.

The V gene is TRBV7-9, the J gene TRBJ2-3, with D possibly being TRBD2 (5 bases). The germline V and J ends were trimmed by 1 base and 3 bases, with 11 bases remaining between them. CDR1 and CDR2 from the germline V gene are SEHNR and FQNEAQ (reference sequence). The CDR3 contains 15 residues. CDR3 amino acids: CASSLVGGRTDTQYF. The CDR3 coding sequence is TGTGCCAGCAGCTTAGTGGGCGGGCGAACAGATACGCAGTATTTT.

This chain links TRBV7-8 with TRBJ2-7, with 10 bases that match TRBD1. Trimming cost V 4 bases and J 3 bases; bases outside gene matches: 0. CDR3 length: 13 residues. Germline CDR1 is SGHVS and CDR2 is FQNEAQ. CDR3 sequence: CASSWTGGYEQYF. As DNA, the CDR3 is TGTGCCAGCAGCTGGACAGGGGGCTACGAGCAGTACTTC. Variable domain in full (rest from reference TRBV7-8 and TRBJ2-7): GAGVSQSPRYKVAKRGQDVALRCDPISGHVSLFWYQQALGQGPEFLTYFQNEAQLDKSGLPSDRFFAERPEGSVSTLKIQRTQQEDSAVYLCASSWTGGYEQYFGPGTRLTVT.

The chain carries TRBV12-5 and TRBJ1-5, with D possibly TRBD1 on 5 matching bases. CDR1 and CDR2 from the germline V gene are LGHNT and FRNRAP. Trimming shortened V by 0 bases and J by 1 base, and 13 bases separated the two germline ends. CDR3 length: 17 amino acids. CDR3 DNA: TGTGCTAGTGGTTTGGTACACGTGACAGTGAGCAATCAGCCCCAGCATTTT. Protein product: CASGLVHVTVSNQPQHF.

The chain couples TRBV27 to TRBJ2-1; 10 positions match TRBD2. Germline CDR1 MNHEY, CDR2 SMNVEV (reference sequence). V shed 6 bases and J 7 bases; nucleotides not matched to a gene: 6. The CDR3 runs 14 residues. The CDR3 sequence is CASRTSGLGNEQFF. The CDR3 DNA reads TGTGCCAGCAGGACTAGCGGGCTTGGGAATGAGCAGTTCTTC.

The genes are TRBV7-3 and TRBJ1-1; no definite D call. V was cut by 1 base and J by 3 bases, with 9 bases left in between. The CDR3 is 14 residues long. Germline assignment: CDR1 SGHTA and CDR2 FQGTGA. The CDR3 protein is CASSLNAGDTEAFF. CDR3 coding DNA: TGTGCCAGCAGCTTAAACGCGGGAGACACTGAAGCTTTCTTT.

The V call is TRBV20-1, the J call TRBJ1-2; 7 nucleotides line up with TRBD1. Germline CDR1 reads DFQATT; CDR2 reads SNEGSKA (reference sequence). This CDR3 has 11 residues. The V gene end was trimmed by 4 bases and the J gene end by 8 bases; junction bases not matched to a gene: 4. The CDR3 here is CSAKGTVGYTF. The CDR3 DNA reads TGCAGTGCTAAGGGGACAGTAGGCTACACCTTC.

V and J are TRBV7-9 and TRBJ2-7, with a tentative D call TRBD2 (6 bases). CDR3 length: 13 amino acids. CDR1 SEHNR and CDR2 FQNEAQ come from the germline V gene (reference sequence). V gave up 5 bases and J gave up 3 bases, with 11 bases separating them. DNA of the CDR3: TGTGCCAGCAGCCATACTAGCAGCTACGAGCAGTACTTC. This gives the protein CASSHTSSYEQYF.

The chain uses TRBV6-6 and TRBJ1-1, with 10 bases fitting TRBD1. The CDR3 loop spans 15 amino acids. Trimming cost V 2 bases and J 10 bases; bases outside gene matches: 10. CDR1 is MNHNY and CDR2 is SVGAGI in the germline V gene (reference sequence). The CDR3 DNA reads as TGTGCCAGCAGTTACACGGGACAGGGGCCAATGGCAGCTTTCTTT. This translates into CASSYTGQGPMAAFF.

The CDR3 spells CAWSKGWNTEAFF. The CDR3 coding sequence is TGTGCCTGGAGTAAGGGGTGGAACACTGAAGCTTTCTTT. This chain uses TRBV30 with TRBJ1-1; D perhaps matches TRBD1 (5 bases). The V and J ends lost 2 bases and 1 base respectively, with 8 bases between them. This CDR3 is 13 amino acids long. CDR1 is GTSNPN, CDR2 SVGIG, per germline (reference sequence).

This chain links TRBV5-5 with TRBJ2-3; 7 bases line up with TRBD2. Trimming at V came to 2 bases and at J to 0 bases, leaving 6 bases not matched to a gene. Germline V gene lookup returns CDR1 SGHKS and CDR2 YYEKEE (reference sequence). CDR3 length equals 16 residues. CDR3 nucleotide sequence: TGTGCCAGCAGCTTTGAGCTAGCGGCAAGCACAGATACGCAGTATTTT. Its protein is CASSFELAASTDTQYF.

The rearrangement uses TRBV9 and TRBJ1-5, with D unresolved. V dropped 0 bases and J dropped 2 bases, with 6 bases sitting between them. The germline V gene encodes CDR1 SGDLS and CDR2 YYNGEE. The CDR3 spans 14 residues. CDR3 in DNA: TGTGCCAGCAGCGTAGGCGGGGGCAATCAGCCCCAGCATTTT. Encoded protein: CASSVGGGNQPQHF.

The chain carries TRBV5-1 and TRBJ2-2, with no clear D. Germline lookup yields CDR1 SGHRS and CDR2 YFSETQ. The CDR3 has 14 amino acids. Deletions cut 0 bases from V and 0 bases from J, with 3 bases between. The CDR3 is CASSLDSNTGELFF. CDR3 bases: TGCGCCAGCAGCTTGGACTCGAACACCGGGGAGCTGTTTTTT.

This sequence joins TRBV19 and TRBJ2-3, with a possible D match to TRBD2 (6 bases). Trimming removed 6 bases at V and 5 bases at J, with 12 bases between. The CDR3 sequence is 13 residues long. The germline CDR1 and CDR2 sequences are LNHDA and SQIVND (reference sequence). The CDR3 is CASRRENGDTQYF. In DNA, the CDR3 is TGTGCCAGTAGACGGGAGAATGGAGATACGCAGTATTTT.

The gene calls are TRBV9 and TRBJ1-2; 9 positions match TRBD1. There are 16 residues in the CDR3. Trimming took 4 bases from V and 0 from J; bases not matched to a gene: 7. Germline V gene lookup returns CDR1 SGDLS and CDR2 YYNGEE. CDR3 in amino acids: CASSLGQGRTNYGYTF. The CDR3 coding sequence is TGTGCCAGCAGCCTGGGACAGGGCCGTACTAACTATGGCTACACCTTC. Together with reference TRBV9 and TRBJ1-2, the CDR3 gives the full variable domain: DSGVTQTPKHLITATGQRVTLRCSPRSGDLSVYWYQQSLDQGLQFLIQYYNGEERAKGNILERFSAQQFPDLHSELNLSSLELGDSALYFCASSLGQGRTNYGYTFGSGTRLTVV.